This is a list of T cell receptor beta chains from one sample in a study of post-analysis software for immune sequencing data. From the PCR reads, TCRdb called clonotypes with MiXCR, one entry per CDR3 protein. The profile shows about 760,000 distinct CDR3 sequences, about 27% of them singletons. Sequences were obtained from blood. The receptors were sampled from a girl aged 5 to 17 with multiple sclerosis. The CDR3 runs from the conserved cysteine through the conserved F or W. A D gene is named only where the DNA matches it firmly. Not every row has a clone size; where given, it reads once, few, many or a size class.

TRBV7-9,-,TRBJ2-7,-,TGTGCCAGCAGCCCATTAGGGGGGACCGCCTACGAGCAGTACTTC,CASSPLGGTAYEQYF
TRBV20-1,-,TRBJ2-1,-,TGCAGTGCACCCGAACGGGACTCTGCGTCCTACAATGAGCAGTTCTTC,CSAPERDSASYNEQFF
TRBV25-1,-,TRBJ2-6,-,TGTGCCAGCGAACAGGGTCGTAGCCTGACTTTC,CASEQGRSLTF
TRBV6-4,many,TRBJ1-1,TRBD1,TGTGCCAGCAGTGCACAGGGGGAGCGGAACACTGAAGCTTTCTTT,CASSAQGERNTEAFF
TRBV20-1,-,TRBJ2-5,TRBD2,TGCAGTGCGATCAAGACTAGCGGCATACAAGAGACCCAGTACTTC,CSAIKTSGIQETQYF
TRBV21-1,few,TRBJ2-7,-,TGTGCCAGCAGCAAAAGACTAGCGGGGGCCGAGCAGTACTTC,CASSKRLAGAEQYF
TRBV7-9,-,TRBJ1-3,-,TGTGCCAGCAGCTTTCATTTGGGCGCTGGAAACACCATATATTTT,CASSFHLGAGNTIYF
TRBV6-2/TRBV6-3,few,TRBJ2-1,-,TGTGCCAGCATTCCCAGGGGGGGAAGCTCCTACAATGAGCAGTTCTTC,CASIPRGGSSYNEQFF
TRBV5-1,many,TRBJ2-1,-,TGCGCCAGCAGCGGCCGACTGACGTCCTACAATGAGCAGTTCTTC,CASSGRLTSYNEQFF
TRBV29-1,-,TRBJ2-3,-,TGCAGCCCCGAGGACTTGGCCACAGATACGCAGTATTTT,CSPEDLATDTQYF
TRBV5-4,-,TRBJ1-4,-,TGTGCCAGCAGCCTTCAGGACGGAACTAATGAAAAACTGTTTTTT,CASSLQDGTNEKLFF
TRBV20-1,-,TRBJ1-1,TRBD1,TGCAGTGCTAGTATGGGACAGGGTTGGCATTGGAACACTGAAGCTTTCTTT,CSASMGQGWHWNTEAFF
TRBV13,-,TRBJ2-4,-,TGTGCCAGCAGTCCATTACCGCTAGCCAAAAACATTCAGTACTTC,CASSPLPLAKNIQYF
TRBV24-1,few,TRBJ2-3,-,TGTGCCACCAGTGACCCTCAGACGACTACAGGGGATACGCAGTATTTT,CATSDPQTTTGDTQYF
TRBV2,-,TRBJ2-5,TRBD2,TGTGCCAGCAGTCAAAGTCTAGCGGGAGTAGAGACCCAGTACTTC,CASSQSLAGVETQYF
TRBV6-5,few,TRBJ1-1,-,TGTGCTGTGATCGGGGGGCTAACAAACACTGAAGCTTTCTTT,CAVIGGLTNTEAFF
TRBV7-9,-,TRBJ2-7,-,TGTGCCAGCAGCTCTAGGGGCGGGGCCACCTCCTACAATGAGCAGTACTTC,CASSSRGGATSYNEQYF
TRBV6-2/TRBV6-3,-,TRBJ2-1,-,TGTGCCAGCGGAAGGAACCGACCCTGGGGCAATGAGCAGTTCTTC,CASGRNRPWGNEQFF
TRBV7-2,few,TRBJ2-7,TRBD2,TGTGCCAGCACCCTGACCGCGGGACTACCTACCTACGAGCAGTACTTC,CASTLTAGLPTYEQYF
TRBV5-1,-,TRBJ2-7,TRBD2,TGCGCCAGCAGCTTGGGGGGACTAGCGGGAGAATGCGAGCAGTACTTC,CASSLGGLAGECEQYF
TRBV7-2,few,TRBJ1-2,-,TGTGCCAGCTCCGAACAGGGTTTGCGCTACACCTTC,CASSEQGLRYTF
TRBV20-1,-,TRBJ1-5,TRBD1,TGCAGTGCTGGTGGACAGGGATCGGGTCAGCCCCAGCATTTT,CSAGGQGSGQPQHF
TRBV20-1,-,TRBJ1-4,-,TGCAGTGCTTTTTCAGGGTCGGGTAATGAAAAACTGTTTTTT,CSAFSGSGNEKLFF
TRBV20-1,few,TRBJ2-4,TRBD2,TGCAGTGGGGGACTAGCGGGAGCCCGAGCTGAGCAGTACTTC,CSGGLAGARAEQYF
TRBV5-1,few,TRBJ2-1,-,TGCGCCAGCAGCTTGGAGTCAGGCGTATTGGAGCAGTTCTTC,CASSLESGVLEQFF
TRBV15,-,TRBJ2-1,-,TGTGCCACCAGCAGAGCGGGGTTTGACCGAAAACCGGCCCCCTACAATGAGCAGTTCTTC,CATSRAGFDRKPAPYNEQFF
TRBV7-2,-,TRBJ2-5,TRBD2,TGTGCCAGCAGCTTAGAAACTAGCGGGAGGTCCCGGAGGGAGACCCAGTACTTC,CASSLETSGRSRRETQYF
TRBV27,-,TRBJ2-3,TRBD1,TGTGCCAGCAGTTTCCAAGTCCCGGGACAGGGCGAAGGCACGCAGTATTTT,CASSFQVPGQGEGTQYF
TRBV4-3,few,TRBJ2-1,TRBD2,TGCGCCAGCAGCCCTGCTAGGAGCGGGAGCAGGGAGCAGTTCTTC,CASSPARSGSREQFF
TRBV12-3/TRBV12-4,few,TRBJ1-5,-,TGTGCCAGCAGTACGGGACTGACAAATAGCAATCAGCCCCAGCATTTT,CASSTGLTNSNQPQHF
TRBV28,-,TRBJ2-7,-,TGTGCCACTGCGTCGGGCGGCTACGAGCAGTACTTC,CATASGGYEQYF
TRBV6-5,few,TRBJ2-3,-,TGTGCCAGCAGTTACTTACAGTCCACAGATACGCAGTATTTT,CASSYLQSTDTQYF
TRBV7-6,few,TRBJ2-1,TRBD2,TGTGCCAGCAGCGCAGGACTAGCCATTGAGCAGTTCTTC,CASSAGLAIEQFF
TRBV20-1,-,TRBJ2-7,TRBD2,TGCAGTGCTCCCCCCCGACAGGGAGAAGGACTAGCGGGCTCTAAACCAGGCGAGCAGTACTTC,CSAPPRQGEGLAGSKPGEQYF
TRBV18,-,TRBJ2-5,TRBD1,TGTGCCAGCTCACCAGCACAGGGGGAAGAGACCCAGTACTTC,CASSPAQGEETQYF
TRBV7-2,many,TRBJ2-5,-,TGTGCCAGCAGCTTCCGCCCATCCCAAGAGACCCAGTACTTC,CASSFRPSQETQYF
TRBV20-1,few,TRBJ2-7,TRBD1,TGCAGTGCTAGGGCCCGGGACAGATACGAGCAGTACTTC,CSARARDRYEQYF
TRBV4-2,few,TRBJ1-6,-,TGTGCCAGCAGCCAAGAGCGAGGCGGCCGGGTTTCACCCCTCCACTTT,CASSQERGGRVSPLHF
TRBV4-3,few,TRBJ2-1,TRBD2,TGCGCCAGCAGCCAGGCCCTAGCGGGGTATTACAATGAGCAGTTCTTC,CASSQALAGYYNEQFF
TRBV12-3/TRBV12-4,few,TRBJ1-5,-,TGTGCCAGCAGTTTAGGGCATAATAGCAATCAGCCCCAGCATTTT,CASSLGHNSNQPQHF
TRBV20-1,few,TRBJ2-7,TRBD1,TGCAGTGCTAGGTGGGACAGGGGTACTTACGAGCAGTACTTC,CSARWDRGTYEQYF
TRBV20-1,few,TRBJ2-7,TRBD1,TGCAGTGCTTATCCGGGACAGGGGATCTACGAGCAGTACTTC,CSAYPGQGIYEQYF
TRBV20-1,-,TRBJ2-1,TRBD2,TGCAGTGCTAGAAATCCGCTAGCGGGGGGCCTCTCCTACAATGAGCAGTTCTTC,CSARNPLAGGLSYNEQFF
TRBV27,-,TRBJ2-5,TRBD2,TGTGCCAGCAGTTGGTCTCCCGGACTAGCGGCCCAGTACTTC,CASSWSPGLAAQYF
TRBV2,-,TRBJ2-6,-,TGTGCCAGCAGTGCGGGGAACCCGGGGGCCAACGTCCTGACTTTC,CASSAGNPGANVLTF
TRBV5-1,-,TRBJ2-1,TRBD2,TGCGCCAGCAGCTCTAGCGGGAGTCCCTCCGCCAATGAGCAGTTCTTC,CASSSSGSPSANEQFF
TRBV29-1,-,TRBJ2-3,TRBD2,TGCAGCGTTGACCTGCGGGGGGGCCCGGCAGATACGCAGTATTTT,CSVDLRGGPADTQYF
TRBV7-9,-,TRBJ2-7,-,TGTGCCAGCAGCCGAACCTCGACCCTCCGGGCCGAGCAGTACTTC,CASSRTSTLRAEQYF
TRBV28,few,TRBJ1-4,-,TGTGCCAGCACTGAAGTGGGGCGGAGAACTAATGAAAAACTGTTTTTT,CASTEVGRRTNEKLFF
TRBV27,few,TRBJ2-1,-,TGTGCCAGCAGTTTATCGACCAACTCCTACAATGAGCAGTTCTTC,CASSLSTNSYNEQFF
TRBV11-2,few,TRBJ2-7,-,TGTGCCAGCAGCCAACGCAGGACCCAGACAGCCACCACCCACGAGCAGTACTTC,CASSQRRTQTATTHEQYF
TRBV20-1,few,TRBJ2-1,TRBD1,TGCAGTGCCCTGGGACAGGGTTTGAATGAGCAGTTCTTC,CSALGQGLNEQFF
TRBV7-2,few,TRBJ2-3,-,TGTGCCAGCAGCTTAAGTAGTAGGTGGGATACGCAGTATTTT,CASSLSSRWDTQYF
TRBV7-2,many,TRBJ2-3,-,TGTGCCAGCAGCTTGGGTCCAGGAGATACGCAGTATTTT,CASSLGPGDTQYF
TRBV29-1,few,TRBJ2-1,TRBD1,TGCAGCGTTGAACGACAGGGAAATGAGCAGTTCTTC,CSVERQGNEQFF
TRBV5-1,-,TRBJ2-3,-,TGCGCCAGCAGCTTGGATCAGGGATCAGATACGCAGTATTTT,CASSLDQGSDTQYF
TRBV6-5,-,TRBJ1-5,-,TGTGCCAGCAGCCCGGCCCGGGGAGCGGGCCAGCCCCAGCATTTT,CASSPARGAGQPQHF
TRBV7-9,-,TRBJ2-3,-,TGTGCCTTAGCAAATATGGATTTAGATACGCAGTATTTT,CALANMDLDTQYF
TRBV10-3,-,TRBJ2-3,TRBD1,TGTGCCGTCAGGACTACAGGGGGCCGCACAGATACACAGTATTTT,CAVRTTGGRTDTQYF